The 4 T cell receptor beta chains below come from one sample, sequenced in a study of blood T cells in healthy people across ages (dated by TCRdb to between 2014 and 2017). Libraries were constructed by 5' RACE. Sequencing instrument: Illumina HiSeq 2500. The second PCR ran for about 6 to 12 cycles and used a J-beta primer mix along with a sample-barcoded 5' primer. TCRdb reworked the public reads: Q25 trimming with fastp, MiXCR clone assembly, productive beta chains retained. CDR3 protein sequences are deduplicated, and each keeps its most common genes and DNA. The sample profile shows 650,000 to 1,000,000 distinct CDR3 sequences; roughly 40% of them were found once. Roughly 13% of the sample lies in the top ten. The source material was blood. The source of these receptors is a man aged 18 to 30 in good health.

The chain employs TRBV6-5 and TRBJ2-7; 8 bases match TRBD1. CDR1 MNHEY and CDR2 SVGAGI come from the germline V gene. The CDR3 is made up of 15 amino acids. The J segment lost 3 bases and the V segment lost 0 bases, leaving 4 bases of the junction unmatched. The CDR3 bases are TGTGCCAGCAGTTACTCGCGCAGGGGGCTCTACGAGCAGTACTTC. Translated: CASSYSRRGLYEQYF.

This clonotype was found a few times. V is TRBV20-1 and J is TRBJ1-5; 7 positions match TRBD1. Germline V gives CDR1 DFQATT, CDR2 SNEGSKA (reference sequence). This CDR3 region has 15 residues. Losses at the gene ends were 6 bases for V and 4 bases for J; bases not matched to a gene: 12. Here the CDR3 reads CSARRGFGGNQPQHF. For the CDR3, the DNA is TGCAGTGCCCGCAGGGGGTTTGGAGGGAATCAGCCCCAGCATTTT.

The rearrangement links TRBV5-1 to TRBJ2-2; the D is unclear. The CDR3 contains 13 residues. Deletions cut 4 bases from V and 4 bases from J, with 8 bases between. CDR1 SGHRS and CDR2 YFSETQ come from the germline V gene. The CDR3, as DNA: TGCGCCAGCAGCCCCAGTTTCACCGGGGAGCTGTTTTTT. Protein: CASSPSFTGELFF.

In the case of this clonotype: This sequence may be a read error, since a much larger clone differs from it by one base. This chain joins TRBV20-1 and TRBJ1-2, with D maybe TRBD1 (5 bases). V was clipped by 0 bases and J by 5 bases, with 16 bases between them. This CDR3 spans 15 amino acids. Germline CDR1 reads DFQATT; CDR2 reads SNEGSKA (reference sequence). The CDR3 coding sequence is TGCAGTGCTAGAGAGGATCCAGGGCCTATATATGGCTACACCTTC. It is translated as CSAREDPGPIYGYTF.